The 25 T cell receptor beta chains below all came from one sample that was sequenced in a study of blood T cells in healthy people across ages. The authors ran a second PCR of about 6 to 11 cycles using a sample-barcoded 5' primer and a J-beta primer mix. TCRdb re-called the 5' RACE reads with MiXCR, one entry per CDR3 protein. This sample has roughly 1,300,000 distinct CDR3 sequences, with roughly 59% found just once. Sequencing was done on a sample of blood. The receptors shown here come from a man aged 18 to 30 in good health.

On this clonotype: The junction does not match germline at one end; this may be a read error. The V call is TRBV5-1, the J call TRBJ2-7; D unresolved. This CDR3 is 14 amino acids long. Per the germline V gene, CDR1 is SGHRS and CDR2 is YFSETQ. For the CDR3, the DNA is TGCGCCAGCAGATTGGCTGGGATCATGGACGAGCAGTACTTC. Protein: CASRLAGIMDEQYF.

The chain carries TRBV6-2 or TRBV6-3 and TRBJ1-1; no firm D call. This CDR3 is built from 16 residues. The germline V and J ends were trimmed by 0 bases and 1 base, with 12 bases remaining between them. From germline, CDR1 is MNHEY and CDR2 SVGEGT. The CDR3 reads CASSYSTPGWNTEAFF. The CDR3 nucleotides are TGTGCCAGCAGTTACTCAACCCCGGGGTGGAACACTGAAGCTTTCTTT.

This clonotype has just a few counts. This chain links TRBV20-1 with TRBJ2-5, with D perhaps TRBD1 (6 bases). The better agreement between TRBJ2-7 and the DNA end casts doubt on the J call. This CDR3 comprises 13 residues. Per the germline V gene, CDR1 is DFQATT and CDR2 is SNEGSKA (reference sequence). The CDR3 bases are TGCAGTGCTAGGGACATACAGGGCTACGAGCAGTACTTC. It encodes CSARDIQGYEQYF.

The chain couples TRBV7-9 to TRBJ2-1, with TRBD2 identical over 7 bases. V gave up 2 bases and J gave up 10 bases; unmatched junction bases: 5. Germline lookup yields CDR1 SEHNR and CDR2 FQNEAQ (reference sequence). The CDR3 loop spans 13 amino acids. This CDR3 reads CASSLTGGWEQFF. The CDR3 nucleotides are TGTGCCAGCAGCTTAACGGGAGGATGGGAGCAGTTCTTC. Together with reference TRBV7-9 and TRBJ2-1, the CDR3 gives the full variable domain: DTGVSQNPRHKITKRGQNVTFRCDPISEHNRLYWYRQTLGQGPEFLTYFQNEAQLEKSRLLSDRFSAERPKGSFSTLEIQRTEQGDSAMYLCASSLTGGWEQFFGPGTRLTVL.

The V call is TRBV5-1, the J call TRBJ2-7; no clear D. The germline V gene has CDR1 SGHRS and CDR2 YFSETQ. V shed 1 base and J shed 2 bases, with 22 bases lying between them. CDR3 length: 18 amino acids. The DNA of the CDR3 is TGCGCCAGCAGCTTGACTGCAAGGGCTACATACAACGCCTACGAGCAGTACTTC. Translated, it gives CASSLTARATYNAYEQYF. Full variable domain (missing parts from reference TRBV5-1 and TRBJ2-7): KAGVTQTPRYLIKTRGQQVTLSCSPISGHRSVSWYQQTPGQGLQFLFEYFSETQRNKGNFPGRFSGRQFSNSRSEMNVSTLELGDSALYLCASSLTARATYNAYEQYFGPGTRLTVT.

This sequence joins TRBV4-1 and TRBJ2-5; 10 bases align to TRBD1. The CDR3 is 16 residues long. Germline lookup yields CDR1 MGHRA and CDR2 YSYEKL. Trimming took 4 bases from V and 5 from J; bases not matched to a gene: 10. CDR3 nucleotides: TGCGCCAGCAGCCCGACAGGGGGCGAGGCTTGGGAGACCCAGTACTTC. Residues: CASSPTGGEAWETQYF.

The chain links TRBV29-1 to TRBJ2-3, with D perhaps matching TRBD2 (6 bases). CDR3 length: 14 residues. Germline values: CDR1 SQVTM, CDR2 ANQGSEA. Trimming cost V 4 bases and J 3 bases, with 14 bases left between them. The CDR3 protein is CSVVFSGTTDTQYF. The CDR3 DNA follows: TGCAGCGTTGTATTTTCCGGGACTACAGATACGCAGTATTTT.

CDR3 sequence reads: CSARGLTVYNEQFF. The DNA for the CDR3 is TGCAGTGCTAGGGGCCTGACGGTCTACAATGAGCAGTTCTTC. The chain has TRBV20-1 and TRBJ2-1; D uncertain. Germline CDR1 DFQATT, CDR2 SNEGSKA (reference sequence). V lost 3 bases and J lost 3, with 12 bases in between. The CDR3 consists of 14 residues.

J is TRBJ2-7 and V is TRBV7-2; the match to TRBD1 covers 9 bases. The CDR3 runs to 17 residues. V was clipped by 4 bases and J by 5 bases; unmatched bases: 15. The germline V gene has CDR1 SGHTA and CDR2 FQGNSA. The DNA of the CDR3 is TGTGCCAGCAGCTGGGCGGTGGTGCGGACAGGGGACCACGAGCAGTACTTC. Amino acid sequence: CASSWAVVRTGDHEQYF.

The chain combines TRBV12-3 or TRBV12-4 with TRBJ2-4; D assignment may be TRBD1 or TRBD2 (5 bases each). Deletions cut 6 bases from V and 2 bases from J, with 11 bases between. This CDR3 comprises 14 residues. The CDR3 nucleotides read TGTGCCAGCAGCCCCAGGGACCCCAAAAACATTCAGTACTTC. This translates into CASSPRDPKNIQYF.

J is TRBJ2-1 and V is TRBV20-1; no definite D call. The CDR3 consists of 11 residues. Looked up from germline, CDR1 is DFQATT and CDR2 is SNEGSKA (reference sequence). The germline V and J ends were trimmed by 5 bases and 7 bases, with 9 bases remaining between them. CDR3 sequence (DNA): TGCAGTGCTGGCCATCGTAATGAGCAGTTCTTC. Translating gives CSAGHRNEQFF.

This chain links TRBV12-3 or TRBV12-4 with TRBJ2-7; D may be TRBD1 (5 bases). The CDR3 spans 15 residues. Trimming took off 5 bases at V and 7 bases at J, with 21 bases between the two ends. The CDR3 nucleotides are TGTGCCAGCAGTCTGGGCAGGGCCCTGAACAATGAGCAGTACTTC. Translation gives CASSLGRALNNEQYF.

The V gene is TRBV6-2 or TRBV6-3, the J gene TRBJ2-3, with TRBD1 matching 7 bases. The ends lost 2 bases at V and 4 bases at J; junction bases unmatched: 6. CDR1 MNHEY and CDR2 SVGEGT come from the germline V gene. The CDR3 length is 15 residues. CDR3 DNA: TGTGCCAGCAGTTACATGGACAGGATTGCAGATACGCAGTATTTT. This translates into CASSYMDRIADTQYF.

The chain links TRBV12-3 or TRBV12-4 to TRBJ1-6, with 8 bases lining up with TRBD1. CDR3 length equals 16 residues. J gave up 14 bases and V 3 bases, and 15 bases lay outside the gene matches. CDR3 loop: CASSFSGQGTARALHF. The CDR3 DNA reads as TGTGCCAGCAGTTTTAGTGGACAGGGTACTGCAAGGGCCCTCCACTTT.

The chain joins TRBV10-3 to TRBJ1-1; D gene uncertain. The CDR3 has 13 residues. Germline CDR1 reads ENHRY; CDR2 reads SYGVKD. Trimming shortened V by 4 bases and J by 4 bases, and 10 bases separated the two germline ends. The CDR3 DNA follows: TGTGCCATCAGTGGGGCAGTACCCACTGAAGCTTTCTTT. Translated: CAISGAVPTEAFF.

CDR3 bases: TGCGCCAGCAGCCAAGATGCGGACAGGGGAAGCTATGGCTACACCTTC. Its translation: CASSQDADRGSYGYTF. The chain combines TRBV4-3 with TRBJ1-2, with TRBD1 identical over 9 bases. Germline values: CDR1 LGHNA, CDR2 YSLEER. The CDR3 spans 16 residues. The V gene end was trimmed by 0 bases and the J gene end by 4 bases; junction bases not matched to a gene: 6.

This clonotype was observed a few times. The V call is TRBV10-3, the J call TRBJ2-1, with 11 bases aligning to TRBD2. Germline CDR1 ENHRY, CDR2 SYGVKD. V lost 4 bases and J lost 9; bases outside the gene matches: 8. The CDR3 sequence is 15 residues long. The CDR3 nucleotides read TGTGCCATCAGTGGGGCCTTAGCGGGAGGGAGTGAGCAGTTCTTC. Translated, it gives CAISGALAGGSEQFF.

This sequence joins TRBV5-1 and TRBJ2-3; no firm D call. From germline, CDR1 is SGHRS and CDR2 YFSETQ. The CDR3 loop spans 14 amino acids. Trimming cost V 4 bases and J 2 bases, with 11 bases left between them. CDR3 coding DNA: TGCGCCAGCAGCGTGGAGTATAACACAGATACGCAGTATTTT. Its translation is CASSVEYNTDTQYF.

A remark on this clonotype: One junction end does not reproduce the germline sequence, and a read error may be involved. The chain carries TRBV4-2 and TRBJ2-7; maybe TRBD1 (5 bases). This CDR3 is built from 15 residues. Germline CDR1 is LGHNA and CDR2 is YNFKEQ. CDR3 amino acids: CARSQDGQGAYEQYF. The CDR3 DNA follows: TGTGCCCGCAGCCAAGATGGTCAAGGGGCTTACGAGCAGTACTTC.

There are a few counts of this clonotype. The V call is TRBV12-3 or TRBV12-4, the J call TRBJ2-4; D remains unclear. Judging by the DNA end, TRBJ2-7 fits better; the J call may be wrong. The CDR3 runs to 14 residues. Here the CDR3 DNA reads TGTGCCACCTCAGTTTCGCACAGCCTCTACGAGCAGTACTTC. This translates into CATSVSHSLYEQYF.

The chain uses TRBV6-1 and TRBJ1-2, with D perhaps matching TRBD1 (6 bases). Germline values: CDR1 MNHNS, CDR2 SASEGT. The CDR3 has 14 residues. V was cut by 2 bases and J by 7 bases, with 14 bases left in between. Here the CDR3 reads CASSETGALGGYTF. The CDR3 DNA follows: TGTGCCAGCAGTGAAACGGGGGCGCTTGGTGGCTACACCTTC.

The gene calls are TRBV2 and TRBJ1-3; 8 positions agree with TRBD1. The CDR3 is made up of 16 amino acids. Losses at the gene ends were 5 bases for V and 3 bases for J; bases not matched to a gene: 9. Germline V gene sequence: CDR1 SNHLY, CDR2 FYNNEI. DNA of the CDR3: TGTGCCAGCAGTCCGCGGACAGGGACTAATGGAAACACCATATATTTT. Encoded protein: CASSPRTGTNGNTIYF.

This rearrangement joins TRBV6-5 to TRBJ1-2, with D possibly being TRBD1 (6 bases). V was trimmed by 6 bases and J by 10 bases, leaving 12 bases between them. In germline, CDR1 is MNHEY, CDR2 SVGAGI. The CDR3 runs to 11 residues. The CDR3 DNA reads as TGTGCCAGCAGGAGAGGGGGGGCCTACACCTTC. This sequence encodes CASRRGGAYTF.

The chain combines TRBV13 with TRBJ2-3; TRBD2 matches 8 bases. This CDR3 contains 16 residues. Germline V gene data show CDR1 as PRHDT and CDR2 as FYEKMQ (reference sequence). J lost 6 bases, V lost 3 bases, and 11 bases had no gene match. This CDR3 is CASSLSGLVSLDTQYF. The CDR3 coding sequence is TGTGCCAGCAGCTTGTCGGGACTAGTATCCTTGGATACGCAGTATTTT.

This clonotype was recorded only once. J is TRBJ2-7 and V is TRBV7-8; perhaps TRBD1 as D (6 bases). The V end was cut by 5 bases, the J end by 2 bases, with 19 bases between. This CDR3 spans 16 amino acids. The germline V gene encodes CDR1 SGHVS and CDR2 FQNEAQ. The DNA of the CDR3 is TGTGCCAGCAGCCCGTCTCACCGGGACACTCCCTACGAGCAGTACTTC. Translating it yields CASSPSHRDTPYEQYF.